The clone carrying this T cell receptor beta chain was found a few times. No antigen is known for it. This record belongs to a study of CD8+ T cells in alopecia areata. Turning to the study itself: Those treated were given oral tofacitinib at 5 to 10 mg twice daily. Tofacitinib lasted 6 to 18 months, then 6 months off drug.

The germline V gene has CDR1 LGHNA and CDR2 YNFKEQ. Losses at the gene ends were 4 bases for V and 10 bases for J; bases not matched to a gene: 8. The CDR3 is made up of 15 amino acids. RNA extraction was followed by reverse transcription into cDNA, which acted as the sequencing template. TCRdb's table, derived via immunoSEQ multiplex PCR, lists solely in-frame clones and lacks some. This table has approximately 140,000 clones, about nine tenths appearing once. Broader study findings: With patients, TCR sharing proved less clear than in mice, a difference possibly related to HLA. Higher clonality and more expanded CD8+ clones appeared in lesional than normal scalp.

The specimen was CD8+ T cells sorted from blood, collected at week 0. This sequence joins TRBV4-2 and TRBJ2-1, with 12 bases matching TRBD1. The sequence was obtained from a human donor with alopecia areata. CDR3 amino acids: CASSRDRGLLGEQFF. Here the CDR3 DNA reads TGTGCCAGCAGCCGGGACAGGGGGCTTCTTGGGGAGCAGTTCTTC.